This T cell receptor (beta chain) was obtained from a study of CD8 T cells in Susac syndrome. The germline V gene encodes CDR1 GTSNPN and CDR2 SVGIG (reference sequence). The CDR3 consists of 14 residues. The V end was cut by 7 bases, the J end by 0 bases, with 15 bases between. RNA was extracted with the RNeasy kit, and a quantity of roughly 0.5 to 1 ug was reverse transcribed using random hexamers. TCRdb independently ran MiXCR on the immunoSEQ multiplex PCR reads; one entry per CDR3 protein. The repertoire consists of roughly 330,000 distinct CDR3 sequences, with just over 90% occurring once and the leading ten covering roughly 0.064%.

This TCR was sampled from a human donor with multiple sclerosis. The chain couples TRBV30 to TRBJ1-1; maybe TRBD1 (5 bases). Sequences were obtained from CD4+ T cells from PBMCs. The CDR3 DNA sequence: TGTGCCTTTAAGACAGCGGCCCTGAACACTGAAGCTTTCTTT. The encoded protein is CAFKTAALNTEAFF. Full variable domain (rest looked up from reference TRBV30 and TRBJ1-1): SQTIHQWPATLVQPVGSPLSLECTVEGTSNPNLYWYRQAAGRGLQLLFYSVGIGQISSEVPQNLSASRPQDRQFILSSKKLLLSDSGFYLCAFKTAALNTEAFFGQGTRLTVV.